Each of the 20 T cell receptor beta chains below was sequenced from the same sample in a study of post-analysis software for immune sequencing data. The TCR beta cDNA libraries carried unique molecular identifiers. TCRdb reprocessed the PCR reads via MiXCR and lists one record per CDR3 protein. The table lists about 160,000 distinct CDR3 sequences, roughly 34% of them singletons. Source: blood, taken after autologous hematopoietic stem cell transplantation. The receptors here all came from a girl aged 10-17 years with multiple sclerosis.

Ten or more counts support this clonotype. The genes are TRBV27 and TRBJ2-7; the D gene is possibly TRBD1 (5 bases). The CDR3 contains 14 residues. V gave up 6 bases and J gave up 0 bases, with 12 bases separating them. Germline V gene lookup returns CDR1 MNHEY and CDR2 SMNVEV (reference sequence). In DNA, the CDR3 is TGTGCCAGCAGCTCCAGGGTAAGCTCCTACGAGCAGTACTTC. Its protein is CASSSRVSSYEQYF.

This clonotype was counted only a few times. This chain uses TRBV20-1 with TRBJ2-3; D call uncertain. The CDR3 length is 13 residues. Germline-derived CDR1 and CDR2 are DFQATT and SNEGSKA (reference sequence). DNA for the CDR3: TGCGGTGTTTCCGTCGGAGGCACAGATACGCAGTATTTT. Encoded protein: CGVSVGGTDTQYF.

This clonotype was seen more than once but under ten times. The chain carries TRBV7-3 and TRBJ1-1; a possible D gene is TRBD1 (6 bases). Trimming removed 4 bases at V and 6 bases at J, with 15 bases between. CDR1 and CDR2 from the germline V gene are SGHTA and FQGTGA. The CDR3 length is 14 residues. The CDR3 spells CASSSFPGHAEAFF. The CDR3, as DNA: TGTGCCAGCAGCTCATTTCCGGGACACGCTGAAGCTTTCTTT.

The rearrangement links TRBV10-3 to TRBJ1-5; maybe TRBD1 (5 bases). This CDR3 is built from 12 residues. V was shortened by 6 bases and J by 7 bases, with 10 bases between the two germline ends. Looked up from germline, CDR1 is ENHRY and CDR2 is SYGVKD. CDR3 nucleotides: TGTGCCATCAGGGGACCTAACCAGCCCCAGCATTTT. Residues: CAIRGPNQPQHF.

J is TRBJ2-1 and V is TRBV27; D may be TRBD1 (6 bases). V was cut by 3 bases and J by 9 bases, with 12 bases left in between. CDR3 size: 13 residues. Germline CDR1 and CDR2: MNHEY and SMNVEV (reference sequence). The CDR3 spells CASSLGADTEQFF. In nucleotides, the CDR3 is TGTGCCAGCAGTTTGGGGGCTGACACTGAGCAGTTCTTC.

This chain joins TRBV7-9 and TRBJ2-7; 7 positions agree with TRBD1. The CDR3 extends over 16 amino acids. CDR1 SEHNR and CDR2 FQNEAQ come from the germline V gene (reference sequence). The V gene end was trimmed by 4 bases and the J gene end by 3 bases; junction bases not matched to a gene: 12. As DNA, the CDR3 is TGTGCCAGCAGCTCGCCCACAGGGGCCAAAAACTACGAGCAGTACTTC. Amino acids: CASSSPTGAKNYEQYF.

The genes are TRBV6-6 and TRBJ2-5; TRBD1 aligns across 9 bases. Germline V gene sequence: CDR1 MNHNY, CDR2 SVGAGI (reference sequence). The CDR3 consists of 17 residues. Trimming cost V 0 bases and J 5 bases; bases outside gene matches: 10. CDR3 region: CASSYSGGQGWTETQYF. The CDR3, as DNA: TGTGCCAGCAGTTACTCAGGGGGACAGGGTTGGACGGAGACCCAGTACTTC.

This clonotype was counted a few times. This chain connects TRBV5-6 to TRBJ1-2, with D perhaps matching TRBD1 (6 bases). With 3 bases removed from V and 5 bases from J, the gap between germline ends came to 14 bases. CDR1 SGHDT and CDR2 YYEEEE come from the germline V gene. The CDR3 is made up of 14 amino acids. The chain's CDR3 is CASSSTGPVYGYTF. The CDR3 coding sequence is TGTGCCAGCAGCTCGACAGGTCCCGTATATGGCTACACCTTC.

The chain employs TRBV5-5 and TRBJ2-7, with 7 positions matching TRBD1. The germline V gene encodes CDR1 SGHKS and CDR2 YYEKEE (reference sequence). V was clipped by 5 bases and J by 0 bases; unmatched bases: 11. CDR3 length: 16 amino acids. DNA for the CDR3: TGTGCCAGCAGTTTAGTCCCGGGACAGAGCTCCTACGAGCAGTACTTC. Translation gives CASSLVPGQSSYEQYF.

A note on this clonotype: Given a much more abundant clone one base away, this may be a read error. The chain is built from TRBV20-1 and TRBJ2-3; the match to TRBD2 covers 12 bases. Germline V lookup: CDR1 DFQATT, CDR2 SNEGSKA (reference sequence). The CDR3 is 19 residues long. The CDR3 protein is CSVRGLAGGLMTSTDTQYF. As DNA, the CDR3 is TGCAGTGTTAGAGGCCTAGCGGGAGGGCTGATGACTAGCACAGATACGCAGTATTTT.

The gene calls are TRBV4-2 and TRBJ2-1; D remains ambiguous. In germline, CDR1 is LGHNA, CDR2 YNFKEQ. The length of the CDR3 is 14 residues. V lost 1 base to trimming and J lost 8 bases, with 12 bases between them. In DNA form, the CDR3 reads TGTGCCAGCAGCCAAGTGCTTCGTCGGGATGAGCAGTTCTTC. Translation gives CASSQVLRRDEQFF.

Only a few counts were recorded for this clonotype. The gene calls are TRBV2 and TRBJ2-1; D remains unclear. Germline values: CDR1 SNHLY, CDR2 FYNNEI. The V end was cut by 2 bases, the J end by 10 bases, with 12 bases between. This CDR3 has 13 residues. The CDR3 bases are TGTGCCAGCAGTGAAATGTCTCCTAGGGAGCAGTTCTTC. Residues: CASSEMSPREQFF.

This clonotype turned up a few times. This chain joins TRBV9 and TRBJ2-6; D possibly corresponds to TRBD2 (6 bases). V was cut by 0 bases and J by 1 base, with 8 bases left in between. The germline V gene encodes CDR1 SGDLS and CDR2 YYNGEE. CDR3 length: 16 amino acids. This CDR3 reads CASSVGGGSGANVLTF. The DNA of the CDR3 is TGTGCCAGCAGCGTAGGGGGAGGTTCTGGGGCCAACGTCCTGACTTTC.

Turning to this clonotype: Given a much more abundant clone one base away, this may be a read error. This chain links TRBV12-3 or TRBV12-4 with TRBJ2-1; unclear D gene. The CDR3 covers 12 residues. Trimming stripped 3 bases from V and 12 bases from J, with 12 bases between. Here the CDR3 reads CASSFGRDGQFF. The CDR3 bases are TGTGCCAGCAGTTTCGGACGAGATGGGCAGTTCTTC.

The J gene is TRBJ2-5, the V gene TRBV27, with D perhaps assigned TRBD1 or TRBD2 (6 bases each). Germline V gene data show CDR1 as MNHEY and CDR2 as SMNVEV (reference sequence). CDR3 length: 13 amino acids. Trimming left V 6 bases short and J 5 bases short, with 13 bases between. CDR3 in DNA: TGTGCCAGCAGGTTGGGGGGCGCGGAGACCCAGTACTTC. It is translated as CASRLGGAETQYF.

This clonotype showed up just a few times. The V and J genes are TRBV5-6 and TRBJ2-5, with TRBD1 as a possible D gene (7 bases). The assigned J gene may be wrong: the sequence end matches TRBJ2-7 better. The CDR3 spans 15 residues. Looked up from germline, CDR1 is SGHDT and CDR2 is YYEEEE. The CDR3 nucleotides read TGTGCCAGCAGCTTGAGTGGCCAGGGGGGCTACGAGCAGTACTTC. Translating it yields CASSLSGQGGYEQYF.

The chain employs TRBV20-1 and TRBJ2-3, with a tentative D call TRBD1 (5 bases). CDR3 length: 16 residues. The ends were cut back, 0 bases at V and 0 bases at J, with 13 bases in the middle. Germline V gene lookup returns CDR1 DFQATT and CDR2 SNEGSKA (reference sequence). The CDR3 protein is CSARDPGLGSTDTQYF. DNA for the CDR3: TGCAGTGCTAGAGATCCAGGGCTGGGCAGCACAGATACGCAGTATTTT.

Details on this clonotype: A much larger clonotype is one base distant, so this may be a read error. This chain links TRBV20-1 with TRBJ2-7; 14 bases line up with TRBD2. The last part of the DNA fits TRBJ2-5 better; the J call may be wrong. Germline-derived CDR1 and CDR2 are DFQATT and SNEGSKA (reference sequence). This CDR3 has 15 amino acids. CDR3 protein: CSAAPTSGGGETQYF. CDR3 nucleotide sequence: TGCAGTGCCGCCCCGACTAGCGGGGGGGGAGAGACCCAGTACTTC.

The rearrangement joins TRBV11-2 to TRBJ2-5; maybe TRBD1 (7 bases). The V end lost 3 bases, the J end lost 11 bases, and 16 bases lay between the germline ends. Germline V CDR1 and CDR2: SGHAT, FQNNGV. The CDR3 consists of 13 residues. The DNA of the CDR3 is TGTGCCAGCAGCTTGGAGGGGGCCCTTGAGCAGTACTTC. As protein: CASSLEGALEQYF.

This clonotype was found many times. The DNA of the CDR3 is TGTGCCAGCAGTTCCACAGGCAGTCTTGGCTACACCTTC. Encoded protein: CASSSTGSLGYTF. The V call is TRBV27, the J call TRBJ1-2; D is possibly TRBD1 (5 bases). The CDR3 runs 13 residues. V gave up 4 bases and J gave up 7 bases, with 13 bases separating them. CDR1 MNHEY and CDR2 SMNVEV come from the germline V gene (reference sequence).